This T cell receptor (beta chain) appears in the sequencing data of a study of blood T cell repertoires in COVID-19. Study in general: Sources were T cells, B-cell-depleted T cells, or PBMCs; the material itself was cDNA or gDNA.

With 7 bases removed from V and 4 bases from J, the gap between germline ends came to 11 bases. CDR1 is MDHEN, CDR2 SYDVKM, per germline. The CDR3 is 13 amino acids. Per the original methods: Researchers report that nucleated cell counts were estimated from reference gene primer amplification. Profiling relied on immunoSEQ multiplex PCR, and the TCRdb table lists in-frame clones only, not all of them. For V, J and clone size, that table is used; D and trimming come from the DNA. The sample lists 200,000 to 250,000 clones; approximately 81% were seen once. Sequences were obtained from peripheral blood. This chain links TRBV28 with TRBJ1-5; D call uncertain. The receptor was isolated from a man aged 40-49 years with acute or convalescent COVID-19. The CDR3, as DNA: TGTGCCAGCAACCGAGGGTATAATCAGCCCCAGCATTTT. This encodes CASNRGYNQPQHF.